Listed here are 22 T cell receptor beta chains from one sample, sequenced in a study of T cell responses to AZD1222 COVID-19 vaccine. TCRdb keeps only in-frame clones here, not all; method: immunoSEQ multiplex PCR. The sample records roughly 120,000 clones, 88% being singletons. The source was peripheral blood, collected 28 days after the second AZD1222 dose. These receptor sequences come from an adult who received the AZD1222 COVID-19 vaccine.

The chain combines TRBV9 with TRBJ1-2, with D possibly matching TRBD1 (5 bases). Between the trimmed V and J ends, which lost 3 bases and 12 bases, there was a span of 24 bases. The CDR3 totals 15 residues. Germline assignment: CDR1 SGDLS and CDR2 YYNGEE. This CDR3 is CASSAEPGLQGGNTF. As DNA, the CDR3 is TGTGCCAGCAGCGCGGAACCAGGCCTTCAGGGTGGAAACACCTTC.

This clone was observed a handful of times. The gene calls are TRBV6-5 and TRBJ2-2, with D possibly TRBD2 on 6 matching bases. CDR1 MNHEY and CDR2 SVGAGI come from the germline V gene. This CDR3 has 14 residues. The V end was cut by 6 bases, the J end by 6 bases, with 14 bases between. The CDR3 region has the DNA TGTGCCAGCAGGGGGACGGAGGGGTCCGGGGAGCTGTTTTTT. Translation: CASRGTEGSGELFF.

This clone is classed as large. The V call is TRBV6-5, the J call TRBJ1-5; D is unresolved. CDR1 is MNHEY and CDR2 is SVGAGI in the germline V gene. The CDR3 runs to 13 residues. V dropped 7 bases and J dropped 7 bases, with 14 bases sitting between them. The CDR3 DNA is TGTGCCAGCAACACGGATGTAAACCAGCCCCAGCATTTT. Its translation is CASNTDVNQPQHF.

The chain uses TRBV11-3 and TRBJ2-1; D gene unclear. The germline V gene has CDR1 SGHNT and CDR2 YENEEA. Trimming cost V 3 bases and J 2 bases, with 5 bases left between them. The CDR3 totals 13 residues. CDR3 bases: TGTGCCAGCAGCTTCTCGCCCTACAATGAGCAGTTCTTC. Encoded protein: CASSFSPYNEQFF.

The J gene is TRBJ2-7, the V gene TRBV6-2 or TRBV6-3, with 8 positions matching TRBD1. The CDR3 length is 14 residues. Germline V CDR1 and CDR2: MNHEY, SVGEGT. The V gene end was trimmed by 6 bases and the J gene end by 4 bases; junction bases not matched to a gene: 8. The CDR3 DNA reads TGTGCCAGCAGCACGACAGGGGCCCCTTACGAGCAGTACTTC. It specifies CASSTTGAPYEQYF.

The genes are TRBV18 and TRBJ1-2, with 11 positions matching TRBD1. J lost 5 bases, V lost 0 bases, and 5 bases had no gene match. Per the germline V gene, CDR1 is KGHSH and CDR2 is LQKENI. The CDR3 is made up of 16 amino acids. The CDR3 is CASSPPGTGGGYGYTF. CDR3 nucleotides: TGTGCCAGCTCACCACCCGGGACAGGGGGAGGTTATGGCTACACCTTC.

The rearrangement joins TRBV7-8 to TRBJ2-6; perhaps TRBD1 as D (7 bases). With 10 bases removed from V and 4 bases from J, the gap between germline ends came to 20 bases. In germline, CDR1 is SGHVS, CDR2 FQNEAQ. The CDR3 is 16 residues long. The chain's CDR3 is CAIRRGTVSGANVLTF. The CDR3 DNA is TGTGCCATCCGGCGCGGGACAGTTTCCGGGGCCAACGTCCTGACTTTC.

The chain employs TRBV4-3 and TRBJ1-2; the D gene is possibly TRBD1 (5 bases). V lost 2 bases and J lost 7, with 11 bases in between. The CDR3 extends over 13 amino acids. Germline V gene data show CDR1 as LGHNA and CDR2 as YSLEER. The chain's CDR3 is CASSQTRDGGYTF. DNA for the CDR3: TGCGCCAGCAGCCAAACCCGGGACGGTGGCTACACCTTC.

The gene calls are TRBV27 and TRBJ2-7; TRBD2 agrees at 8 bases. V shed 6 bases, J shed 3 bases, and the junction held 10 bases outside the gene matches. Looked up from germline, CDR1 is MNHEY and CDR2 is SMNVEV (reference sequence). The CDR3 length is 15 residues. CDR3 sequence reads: CASSRIAGFNYEQYF. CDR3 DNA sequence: TGTGCCAGCAGCCGTATAGCGGGGTTTAACTACGAGCAGTACTTC.

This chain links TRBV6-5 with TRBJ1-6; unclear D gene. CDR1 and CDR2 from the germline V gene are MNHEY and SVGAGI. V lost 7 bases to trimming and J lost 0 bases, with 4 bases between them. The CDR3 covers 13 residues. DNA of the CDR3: TGTGCCAGCACCCCCTCCTATAATTCACCCCTCCACTTT. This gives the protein CASTPSYNSPLHF.

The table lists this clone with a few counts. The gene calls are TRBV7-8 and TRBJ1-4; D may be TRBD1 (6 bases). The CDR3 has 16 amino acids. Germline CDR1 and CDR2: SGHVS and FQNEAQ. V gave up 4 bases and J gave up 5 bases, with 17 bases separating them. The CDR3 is CASSSNTGFVNEKLFF. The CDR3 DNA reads TGTGCCAGCAGCTCGAATACAGGGTTCGTGAATGAAAAACTGTTTTTT.

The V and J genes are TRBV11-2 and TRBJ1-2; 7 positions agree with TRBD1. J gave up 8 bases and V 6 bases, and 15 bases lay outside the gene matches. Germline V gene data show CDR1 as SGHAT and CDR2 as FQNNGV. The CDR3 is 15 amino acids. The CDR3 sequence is CASSTSTTGIRGYTF. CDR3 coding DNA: TGTGCCAGCAGTACCAGCACGACAGGGATAAGGGGCTACACCTTC. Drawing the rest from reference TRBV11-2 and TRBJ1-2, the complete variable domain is EAGVAQSPRYKIIEKRQSVAFWCNPISGHATLYWYQQILGQGPKLLIQFQNNGVVDDSQLPKDRFSAERLKGVDSTLKIQPAKLEDSAVYLCASSTSTTGIRGYTFGSGTRLTVV.

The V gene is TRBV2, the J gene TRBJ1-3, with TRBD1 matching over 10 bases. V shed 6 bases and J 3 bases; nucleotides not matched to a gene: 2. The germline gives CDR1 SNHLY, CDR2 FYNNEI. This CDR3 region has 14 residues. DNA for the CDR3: TGTGCCAGCAGGACAGGGGGCGTTGGAAACACCATATATTTT. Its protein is CASRTGGVGNTIYF.

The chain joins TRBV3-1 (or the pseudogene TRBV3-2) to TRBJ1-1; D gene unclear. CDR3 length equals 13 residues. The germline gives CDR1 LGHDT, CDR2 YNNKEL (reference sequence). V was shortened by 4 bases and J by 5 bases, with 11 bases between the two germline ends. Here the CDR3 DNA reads TGTGCCAGCAGCCGACTACAGAGAACTGAAGCTTTCTTT. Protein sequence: CASSRLQRTEAFF.

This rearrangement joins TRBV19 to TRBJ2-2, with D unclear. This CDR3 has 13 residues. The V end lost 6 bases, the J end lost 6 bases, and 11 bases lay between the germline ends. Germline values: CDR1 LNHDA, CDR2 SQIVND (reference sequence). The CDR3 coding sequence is TGTGCCAGTAGGGATCAGGTCCCCGGGGAGCTGTTTTTT. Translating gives CASRDQVPGELFF.

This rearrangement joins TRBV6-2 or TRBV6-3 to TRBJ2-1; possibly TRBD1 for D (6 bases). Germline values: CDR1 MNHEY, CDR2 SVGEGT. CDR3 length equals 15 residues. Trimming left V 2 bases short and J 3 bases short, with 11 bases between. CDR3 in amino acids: CASSYRAGVYNEQFF. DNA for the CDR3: TGTGCCAGCAGTTACCGGGCAGGGGTCTACAATGAGCAGTTCTTC.

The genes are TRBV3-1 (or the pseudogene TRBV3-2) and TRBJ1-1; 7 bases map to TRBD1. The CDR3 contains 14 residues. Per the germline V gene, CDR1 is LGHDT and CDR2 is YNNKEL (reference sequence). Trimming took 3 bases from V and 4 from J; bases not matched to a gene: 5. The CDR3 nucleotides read TGTGCCAGCAGCCAGGTAGCAGGGGGCACTGAAGCTTTCTTT. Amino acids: CASSQVAGGTEAFF.

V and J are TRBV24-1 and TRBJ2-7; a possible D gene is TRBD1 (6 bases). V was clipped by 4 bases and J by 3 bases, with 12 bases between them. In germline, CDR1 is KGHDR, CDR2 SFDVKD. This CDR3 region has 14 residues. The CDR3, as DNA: TGTGCCACCAGTGACCCGGACAGAGACTACGAGCAGTACTTC. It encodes CATSDPDRDYEQYF.

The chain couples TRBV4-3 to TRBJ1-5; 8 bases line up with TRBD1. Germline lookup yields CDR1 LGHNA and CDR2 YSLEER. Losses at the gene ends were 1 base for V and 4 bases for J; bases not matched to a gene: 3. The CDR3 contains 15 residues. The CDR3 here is CASSQVTGGNQPQHF. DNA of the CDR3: TGCGCCAGCAGCCAAGTAACAGGGGGGAATCAGCCCCAGCATTTT.

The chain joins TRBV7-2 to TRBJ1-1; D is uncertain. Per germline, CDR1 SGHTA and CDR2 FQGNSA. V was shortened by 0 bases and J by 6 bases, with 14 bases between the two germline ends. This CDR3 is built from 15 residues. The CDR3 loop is CASSLAVGGRAEAFF. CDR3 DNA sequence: TGTGCCAGCAGCTTAGCGGTGGGTGGGAGGGCTGAAGCTTTCTTT.

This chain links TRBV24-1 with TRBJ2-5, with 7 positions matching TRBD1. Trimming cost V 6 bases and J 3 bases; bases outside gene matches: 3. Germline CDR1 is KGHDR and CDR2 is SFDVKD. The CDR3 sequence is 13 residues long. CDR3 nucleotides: TGTGCCACCAGTCGACAGGGAGAAGAGACCCAGTACTTC. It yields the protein CATSRQGEETQYF.

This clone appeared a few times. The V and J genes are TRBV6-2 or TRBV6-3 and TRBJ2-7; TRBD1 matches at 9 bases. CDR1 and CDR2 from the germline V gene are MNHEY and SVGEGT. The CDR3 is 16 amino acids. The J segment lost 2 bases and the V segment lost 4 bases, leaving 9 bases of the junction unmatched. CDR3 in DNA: TGTGCCAGCAGTTTTGCATCGGGGACAGGGCCCTACGAGCAGTACTTC. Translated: CASSFASGTGPYEQYF.